The 10 T cell receptor beta chains below were found in one sample sequenced in a study of response to subunit inactivated influenza vaccine. From the RT-PCR reads, TCRdb called clonotypes with MiXCR, one entry per CDR3 protein. There are around 530,000 distinct CDR3 sequences in the sample; 12% occur only once, and approximately 10% lies in the top ten. The starting material was PBMCs from blood, obtained on the day of vaccination. The receptors come from a man in his forties or fifties who received an inactivated influenza vaccine.

This clonotype was seen ten or more times. This may be a read error: a much more frequent sequence differs by one nucleotide. The CDR3: CASSFGNSPLHF. The CDR3 region has the DNA TGTGCCAGCAGTTTCGGGAATTCACCCCTCCACTTT. The chain couples TRBV12-3 or TRBV12-4 to TRBJ1-6; D unresolved. V lost 3 bases and J 7 bases, leaving 4 bases between the germline ends. The CDR3 contains 12 residues.

This clonotype was seen ten or more times. Germline is not matched at one junction end, which may reflect a read error. V gene TRBV7-2 combines with J gene TRBJ2-2; TRBD2 matches 7 bases. Germline V CDR1 and CDR2: SGHTA, FQGNSA. There are 13 residues in the CDR3. CDR3 in DNA: TGCGCCAGCAGCTTGGGAGGGACCGGGGAGCTGTTTTTT. It codes for CASSLGGTGELFF.

The chain recombines TRBV29-1 with TRBJ2-6; 9 nucleotides line up with TRBD1. The CDR3 spans 17 residues. The germline V gene has CDR1 SQVTM and CDR2 ANQGSEA. J gave up 0 bases and V 4 bases, and 7 bases lay outside the gene matches. The CDR3 DNA reads as TGCAGCGTTGGAGGACAGGGGATTAACTCTGGGGCCAACGTCCTGACTTTC. Its protein is CSVGGQGINSGANVLTF.

This clonotype was counted a few times. The chain has TRBV27 and TRBJ2-2; 7 nucleotides match TRBD1. After removal of 2 bases from V and 0 bases from J, the junction contained 3 bases not matched to a gene. Germline assignment: CDR1 MNHEY and CDR2 SMNVEV (reference sequence). The CDR3 runs 16 residues. The CDR3 sequence: CASSLRTGPNTGELFF. The CDR3 coding sequence is TGTGCCAGCAGTTTACGGACAGGACCGAACACCGGGGAGCTGTTTTTT.

V is TRBV4-2 and J is TRBJ2-7, with 10 bases that match TRBD2. The germline V gene encodes CDR1 LGHNA and CDR2 YNFKEQ. The CDR3 covers 15 residues. After removal of 4 bases from V and 3 bases from J, the junction contained 6 bases not matched to a gene. The CDR3 here is CASSPGLAVLYEQYF. The CDR3 region has the DNA TGTGCCAGCAGCCCCGGACTAGCGGTACTCTACGAGCAGTACTTC.

The chain uses TRBV12-3 or TRBV12-4 and TRBJ1-2; 7 nucleotides align to TRBD1. This CDR3 contains 14 residues. V lost 5 bases and J lost 7; bases outside the gene matches: 10. The CDR3 DNA reads as TGTGCCAGCAGTCCGGGACAGCCGGATCCTGGCTACACCTTC. Amino acid sequence: CASSPGQPDPGYTF.

The genes are TRBV20-1 and TRBJ2-7, with TRBD1 as a possible D gene (5 bases). The CDR3 has 15 amino acids. The V gene's germline CDR1 is DFQATT and CDR2 SNEGSKA (reference sequence). The V and J ends lost 0 bases and 2 bases respectively, with 14 bases between them. CDR3: CSARDVAGRPYEQYF. CDR3 nucleotides: TGCAGTGCTAGAGACGTGGCAGGGCGGCCCTACGAGCAGTACTTC.

This clonotype was counted at least ten times. The chain employs TRBV7-9 and TRBJ1-2; D is ambiguous. Germline assignment: CDR1 SEHNR and CDR2 FQNEAQ (reference sequence). The CDR3 runs to 13 residues. V was clipped by 5 bases and J by 7 bases, with 14 bases between them. The CDR3 coding sequence is TGTGCCAGCAGCCCCGACACGCGAACTGGCTACACCTTC. It encodes CASSPDTRTGYTF.

This rearrangement joins TRBV10-2 to TRBJ2-6; 7 bases align to TRBD2. This CDR3 region has 14 residues. From germline, CDR1 is WSHSY and CDR2 SAAADI. The V segment lost 6 bases and the J segment 1 base; nucleotides outside the gene matches: 0. This chain's CDR3 is CASRGGSGANVLTF. The CDR3 DNA reads TGCGCCAGCAGGGGAGGGTCTGGGGCCAACGTCCTGACTTTC.

The CDR3 DNA follows: TGCGCCAGCAGCCAAGATTTGGGCAGGGCATACATTCAGTACTTC. This encodes CASSQDLGRAYIQYF. This chain joins TRBV4-3 and TRBJ2-4; possibly TRBD1 for D (5 bases). Trimming removed 0 bases from V and 8 bases from J, with 14 bases in between. Germline V gene data show CDR1 as LGHNA and CDR2 as YSLEER. The CDR3 contains 15 residues.